This TCR beta chain was identified during a study of cytomegalovirus exposure and HLA in healthy donors. The germline gives CDR1 KGHSH, CDR2 LQKENI. Trimming took 2 bases from V and 1 from J; bases not matched to a gene: 4. The CDR3 totals 16 residues. It was with 60 Vbeta and 13 Jbeta primers that the PCR ran. The protocol was immunoSEQ multiplex PCR, while the TCRdb copy is restricted to in-frame clones and leaves out a portion. The sample's table shows about 55,000 clones. The chain couples TRBV18 to TRBJ2-4, with 8 bases aligning to TRBD1. This TCR was recovered from a woman aged 55 to 70 in good health and CMV-seropositive. Sequenced input: PBMCs. CDR3 region: CASSPKTGGAKNIQYF. The CDR3 nucleotides read TGTGCCAGCTCACCAAAAACAGGGGGTGCCAAAAACATTCAGTACTTC.